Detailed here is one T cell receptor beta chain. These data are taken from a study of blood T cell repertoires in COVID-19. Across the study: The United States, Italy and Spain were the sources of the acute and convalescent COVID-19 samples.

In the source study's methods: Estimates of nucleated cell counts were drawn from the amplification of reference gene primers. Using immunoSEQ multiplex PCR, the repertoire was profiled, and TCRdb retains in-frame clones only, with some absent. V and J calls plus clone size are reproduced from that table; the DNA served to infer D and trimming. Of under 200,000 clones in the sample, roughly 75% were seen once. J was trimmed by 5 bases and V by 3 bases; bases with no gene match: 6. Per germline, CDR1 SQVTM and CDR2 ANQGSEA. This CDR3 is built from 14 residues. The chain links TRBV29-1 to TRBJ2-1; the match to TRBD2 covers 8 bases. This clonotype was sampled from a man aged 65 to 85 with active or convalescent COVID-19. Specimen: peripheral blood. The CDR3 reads CSVEKLAVDNEQFF. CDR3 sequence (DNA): TGCAGCGTTGAGAAACTAGCGGTTGACAATGAGCAGTTCTTC.